This TCR beta chain was captured by sequencing in a study of T cell changes during pregnancy in multiple sclerosis. Germline-derived CDR1 and CDR2 are SEHNR and FQNEAQ (reference sequence). The CDR3 length is 12 residues. Trimming left V 4 bases short and J 2 bases short, with 4 bases between. The protocol was immunoSEQ multiplex PCR, while the TCRdb copy is restricted to in-frame clones and leaves out a portion. In the table there are some 51,000 clones, about 94% of which are singletons. The rearrangement joins TRBV7-9 to TRBJ2-3; D remains unclear. The TCR comes from a female donor with multiple sclerosis, enrolled in a pregnancy study. The sequencing here drew on CD4+ T cells from peripheral blood mononuclear cells, taken in the first trimester of pregnancy. The CDR3 region is CASSSLTDTQYF. The DNA for the CDR3 is TGTGCCAGCAGCTCACTCACAGATACGCAGTATTTT.